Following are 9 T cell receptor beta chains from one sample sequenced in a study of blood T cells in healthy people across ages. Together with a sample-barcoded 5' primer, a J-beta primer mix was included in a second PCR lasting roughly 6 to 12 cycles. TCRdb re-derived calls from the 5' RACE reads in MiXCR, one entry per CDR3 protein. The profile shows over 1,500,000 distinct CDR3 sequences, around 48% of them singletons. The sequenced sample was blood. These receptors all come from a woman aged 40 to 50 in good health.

In DNA, the CDR3 is TGTGCCAGCAGCCCGATGCGCTCCTATAATTCACCCCTCCACTTT. Protein product: CASSPMRSYNSPLHF. The chain couples TRBV3-1 to TRBJ1-6; D ambiguous. Looked up from germline, CDR1 is LGHDT and CDR2 is YNNKEL (reference sequence). CDR3 size: 15 residues. Trimming removed 4 bases from V and 0 bases from J, with 7 bases in between.

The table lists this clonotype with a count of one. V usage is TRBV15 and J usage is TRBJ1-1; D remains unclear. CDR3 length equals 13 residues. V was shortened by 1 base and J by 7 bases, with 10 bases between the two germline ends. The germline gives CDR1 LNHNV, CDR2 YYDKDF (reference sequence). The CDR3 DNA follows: TGTGCCACCAGCAGAGTAGCGATGGGTGAAGCTTTCTTT. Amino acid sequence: CATSRVAMGEAFF.

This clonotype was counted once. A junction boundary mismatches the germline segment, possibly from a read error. The CDR3 bases are TGTGCCAGCAGCTTTACTAGCGGGGGTTACTCCTACGGGCAGTACTTC. Its translation is CASSFTSGGYSYGQYF. The chain employs TRBV7-2 and TRBJ2-7; 11 nucleotides align to TRBD2. The CDR3 totals 16 residues. CDR1 and CDR2 (germline): SGHTA, FQGNSA.

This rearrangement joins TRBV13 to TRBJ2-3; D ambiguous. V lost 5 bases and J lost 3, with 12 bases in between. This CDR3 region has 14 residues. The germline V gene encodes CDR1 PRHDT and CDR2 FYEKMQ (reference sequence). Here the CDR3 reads CASSTTEGTDTQYF. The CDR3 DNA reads TGTGCCAGCAGCACCACCGAAGGTACAGATACGCAGTATTTT.

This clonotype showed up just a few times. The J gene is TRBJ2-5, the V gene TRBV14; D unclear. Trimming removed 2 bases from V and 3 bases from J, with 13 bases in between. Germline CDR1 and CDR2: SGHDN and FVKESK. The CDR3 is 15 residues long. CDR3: CASSQIGPLEETQYF. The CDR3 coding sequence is TGTGCCAGCAGCCAAATCGGGCCGCTTGAAGAGACCCAGTACTTC.

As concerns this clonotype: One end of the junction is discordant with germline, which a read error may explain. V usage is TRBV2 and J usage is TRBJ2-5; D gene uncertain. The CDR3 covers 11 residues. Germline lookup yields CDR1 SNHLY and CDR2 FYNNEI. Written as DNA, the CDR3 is TGTGCCGGCAGGTTGGGGGAGACCCAGTACTTC. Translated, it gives CAGRLGETQYF.

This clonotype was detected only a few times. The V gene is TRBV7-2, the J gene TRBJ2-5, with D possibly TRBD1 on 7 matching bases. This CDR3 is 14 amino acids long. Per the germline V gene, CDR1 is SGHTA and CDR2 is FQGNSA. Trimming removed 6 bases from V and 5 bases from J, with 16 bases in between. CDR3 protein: CASSPGGRGETQYF. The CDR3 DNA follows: TGTGCCAGCAGTCCAGGGGGTCGGGGGGAGACCCAGTACTTC.

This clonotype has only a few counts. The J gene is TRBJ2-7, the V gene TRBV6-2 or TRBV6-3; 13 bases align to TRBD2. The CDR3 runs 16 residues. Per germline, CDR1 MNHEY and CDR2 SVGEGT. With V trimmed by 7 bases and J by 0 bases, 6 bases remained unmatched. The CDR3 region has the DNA TGTGCCAGCACCGCGACTAGCGGGGGGCCCTCCTACGAGCAGTACTTC. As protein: CASTATSGGPSYEQYF.

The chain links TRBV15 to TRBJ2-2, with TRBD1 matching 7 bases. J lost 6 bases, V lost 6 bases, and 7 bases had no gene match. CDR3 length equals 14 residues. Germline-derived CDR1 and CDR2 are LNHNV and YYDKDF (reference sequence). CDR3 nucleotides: TGTGCCACCAGTCACGACAGGGACGCCGGGGAGCTGTTTTTT. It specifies CATSHDRDAGELFF.